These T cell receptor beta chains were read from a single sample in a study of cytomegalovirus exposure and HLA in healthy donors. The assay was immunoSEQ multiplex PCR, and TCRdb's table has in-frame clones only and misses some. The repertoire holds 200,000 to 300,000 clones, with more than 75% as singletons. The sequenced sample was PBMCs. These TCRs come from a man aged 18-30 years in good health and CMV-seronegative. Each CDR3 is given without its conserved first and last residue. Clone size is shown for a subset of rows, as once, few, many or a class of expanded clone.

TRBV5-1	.	ASSFTDYNSPLH
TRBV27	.	ASSLLGDRGPNQPQH
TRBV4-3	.	ASSQGYGTVHQPQH
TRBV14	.	ASSQVPGQGYGNT
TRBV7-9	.	ASSLGSGGLAISETQY
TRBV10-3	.	AISSGTGGTDTQY
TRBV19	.	ASSSAGQGHSGNTIY
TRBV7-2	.	ASSLGGYGYT
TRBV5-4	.	ASSKADSNNEQF
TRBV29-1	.	SSWTGLINEQF
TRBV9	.	ASSDGTGVEKLF
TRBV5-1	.	ASSLRGLAGVVTDTQY
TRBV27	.	ASSLLAGGLETQY
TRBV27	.	ASSSRDRGAVPLH
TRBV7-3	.	ASSPWGSGANVLT
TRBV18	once	ASSMDRAQREQY
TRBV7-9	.	ASSLEPLGEQY
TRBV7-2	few	ASSKRQGPYEQY
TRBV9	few	ASSVDPGQDQPQH
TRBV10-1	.	ASSDSGREQY
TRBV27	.	ASRQGADGYT
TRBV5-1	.	ASSLGAPGELF
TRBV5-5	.	ASSSPQGRKLF
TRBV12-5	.	ASGLGLLGGELF
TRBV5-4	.	ASSLGTSGGLEEQF
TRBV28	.	ASSPRGLANEQF
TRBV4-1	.	ASSQPSAGTSSNEQF
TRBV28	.	ATRRTGNTDTQY
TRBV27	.	ASSSGLGQETQY
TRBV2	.	ASARTGGGQPQH
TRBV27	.	ASRQTGGQPQH
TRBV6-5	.	ASSPRRGISYEQY
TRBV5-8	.	ASSLRGYEQY
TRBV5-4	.	ASSPGTGVNQPQH
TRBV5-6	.	ASSPRLAGYEQY
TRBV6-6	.	ASTDRLYPEAF
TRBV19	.	ASSMWGALITEAF
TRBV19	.	ASSIRESSYNSPLH
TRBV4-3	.	ASSQATSLDYEQY
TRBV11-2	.	ASSYYPGLVYEQF
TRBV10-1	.	ASSESGGQETQY
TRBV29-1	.	SVHRGNYGYT
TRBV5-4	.	ASSFRDRGTGELF
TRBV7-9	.	AIPSGSAYNEQF
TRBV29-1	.	SVDRPGGRDYGYT
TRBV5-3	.	ARSSDRGVNTGELF
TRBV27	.	ASRPGTGDSPLH
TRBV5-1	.	ASSLPTSGGQETQY
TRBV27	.	ASSSLTWTGDNEQY